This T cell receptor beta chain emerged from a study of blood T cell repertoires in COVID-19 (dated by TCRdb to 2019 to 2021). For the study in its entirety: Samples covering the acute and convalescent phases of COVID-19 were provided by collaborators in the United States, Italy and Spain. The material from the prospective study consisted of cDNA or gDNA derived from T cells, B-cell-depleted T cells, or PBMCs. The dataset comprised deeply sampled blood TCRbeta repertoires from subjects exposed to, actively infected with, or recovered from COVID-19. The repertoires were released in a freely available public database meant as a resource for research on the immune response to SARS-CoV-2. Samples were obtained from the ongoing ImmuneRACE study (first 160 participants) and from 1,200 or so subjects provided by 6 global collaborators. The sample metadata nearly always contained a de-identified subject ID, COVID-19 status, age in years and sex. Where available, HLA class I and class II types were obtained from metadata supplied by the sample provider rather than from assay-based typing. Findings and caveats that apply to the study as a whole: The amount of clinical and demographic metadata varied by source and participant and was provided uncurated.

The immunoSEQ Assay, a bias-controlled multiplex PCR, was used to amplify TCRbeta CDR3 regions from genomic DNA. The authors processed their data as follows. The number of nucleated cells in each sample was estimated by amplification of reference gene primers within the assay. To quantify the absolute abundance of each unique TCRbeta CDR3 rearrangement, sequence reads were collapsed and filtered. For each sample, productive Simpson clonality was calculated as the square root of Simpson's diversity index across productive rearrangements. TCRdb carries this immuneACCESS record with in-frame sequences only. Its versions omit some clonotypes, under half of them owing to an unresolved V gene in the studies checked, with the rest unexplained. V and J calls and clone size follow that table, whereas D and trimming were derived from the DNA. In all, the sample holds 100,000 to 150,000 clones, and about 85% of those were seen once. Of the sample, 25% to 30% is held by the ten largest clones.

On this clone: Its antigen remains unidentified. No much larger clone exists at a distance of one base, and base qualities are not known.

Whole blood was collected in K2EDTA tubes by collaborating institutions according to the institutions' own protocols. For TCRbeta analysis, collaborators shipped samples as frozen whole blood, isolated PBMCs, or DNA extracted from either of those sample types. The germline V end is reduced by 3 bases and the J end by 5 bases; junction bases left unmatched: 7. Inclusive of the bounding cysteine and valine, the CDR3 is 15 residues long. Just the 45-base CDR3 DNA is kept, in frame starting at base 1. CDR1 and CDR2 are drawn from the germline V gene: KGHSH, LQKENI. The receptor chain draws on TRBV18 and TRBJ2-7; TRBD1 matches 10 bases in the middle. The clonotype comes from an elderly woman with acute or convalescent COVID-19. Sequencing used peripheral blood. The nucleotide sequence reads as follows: TGTGCCAGCTCACCTGGGACAGGGGCGGAGAACGAGCAGTACGTC. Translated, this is CASSPGTGAENEQYV.